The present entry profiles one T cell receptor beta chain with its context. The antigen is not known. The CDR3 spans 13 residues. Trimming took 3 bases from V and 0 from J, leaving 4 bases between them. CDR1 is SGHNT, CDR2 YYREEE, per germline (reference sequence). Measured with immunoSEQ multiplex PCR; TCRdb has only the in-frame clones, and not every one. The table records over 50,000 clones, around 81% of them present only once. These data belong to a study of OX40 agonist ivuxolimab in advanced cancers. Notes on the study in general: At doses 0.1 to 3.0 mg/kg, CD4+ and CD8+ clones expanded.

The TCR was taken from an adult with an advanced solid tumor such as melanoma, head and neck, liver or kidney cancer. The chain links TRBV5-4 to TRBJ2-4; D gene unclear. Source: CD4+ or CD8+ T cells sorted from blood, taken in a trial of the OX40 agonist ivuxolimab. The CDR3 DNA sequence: TGTGCCAGCAGCTCGATAGCCAAAAACATTCAGTACTTC. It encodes CASSSIAKNIQYF.